These 20 T cell receptor beta chains came from one sample sequenced in a study of CD8 T cells in ankylosing spondylitis. TCRdb redid the calling of the 5' RACE reads with MiXCR, one entry per CDR3 protein. The sample contains about 160,000 distinct CDR3 sequences, 9.8% of which appear only once. Sequencing was done on a sample of blood, either unsorted or a sorted T cell fraction (not recorded which). The receptors derive from a female donor with ankylosing spondylitis or in good health (not recorded which).

This clonotype occurred a few times. The chain combines TRBV4-3 with TRBJ1-5, with D uncertain. V lost 0 bases to trimming and J lost 6 bases, with 9 bases between them. The CDR3 is made up of 14 amino acids. Germline assignment: CDR1 LGHNA and CDR2 YSLEER. CDR3 coding DNA: TGCGCCAGCAGCCAAGATAGTTCGGGTCAGCCCCAGCATTTT. It specifies CASSQDSSGQPQHF.

CDR3 nucleotide sequence: TGTGCCAGCAGTAGCATGAGTGGGAGGTTCAATGAGCAGTTCTTC. Translated, it gives CASSSMSGRFNEQFF. The chain is built from TRBV6-2 or TRBV6-3 and TRBJ2-1, with D possibly being TRBD2 (6 bases). Germline V gene lookup returns CDR1 MNHEY and CDR2 SVGEGT. CDR3 length: 15 amino acids. The germline V and J ends were trimmed by 5 bases and 6 bases, with 17 bases remaining between them.

The V gene is TRBV4-1, the J gene TRBJ2-1; D remains unclear. Trimming took off 1 base at V and 6 bases at J, with 7 bases between the two ends. CDR3 size: 13 residues. The germline V gene has CDR1 MGHRA and CDR2 YSYEKL. The CDR3 nucleotides are TGCGCCAGCAGCCAAGCCTGGGGCAATGAGCAGTTCTTC. Encoded protein: CASSQAWGNEQFF.

In this sample, this clonotype turned up many times. The chain recombines TRBV29-1 with TRBJ2-7, with a weak D call TRBD2 (6 bases). CDR3 length: 13 amino acids. CDR1 and CDR2 from the germline V gene are SQVTM and ANQGSEA. Between the trimmed V and J ends, which lost 5 bases and 2 bases, there was a span of 13 bases. The CDR3 DNA follows: TGCAGCGTTTTGGGGGGTACCGCCTACGAGCAGTACTTC. This sequence encodes CSVLGGTAYEQYF.

This clonotype was recorded at least ten times. The chain uses TRBV12-3 or TRBV12-4 and TRBJ2-7; TRBD1 matches 7 bases. The CDR3 has 11 amino acids. The V gene end was trimmed by 5 bases and the J gene end by 7 bases; junction bases not matched to a gene: 2. The CDR3 spells CASSEQGEQYF. DNA of the CDR3: TGTGCCAGCAGTGAACAGGGGGAGCAGTACTTC.

CDR3: CASSLVGGRGTDTQYF. Here the CDR3 DNA reads TGTGCCAGCAGCTTGGTAGGCGGGAGAGGCACAGATACGCAGTATTTT. V is TRBV5-4 and J is TRBJ2-3; 7 bases line up with TRBD2. The germline V gene encodes CDR1 SGHNT and CDR2 YYREEE (reference sequence). Trimming cost V 0 bases and J 1 base; bases outside gene matches: 5. The CDR3 is made up of 16 amino acids.

CDR3: CATSDIGREQYF. CDR3 bases: TGTGCCACCAGTGACATCGGGAGGGAGCAGTACTTC. The chain combines TRBV24-1 with TRBJ2-7, with 7 bases lining up with TRBD2. Germline V gene data show CDR1 as KGHDR and CDR2 as SFDVKD. The CDR3 spans 12 residues. After removal of 4 bases from V and 7 bases from J, the junction contained 3 bases not matched to a gene.

The V call is TRBV20-1, the J call TRBJ2-4; D not resolved. Looked up from germline, CDR1 is DFQATT and CDR2 is SNEGSKA (reference sequence). V was shortened by 3 bases and J by 2 bases, with 11 bases between the two germline ends. This CDR3 is built from 14 residues. CDR3 sequence (DNA): TGCAGTGCTAGGAAACGGGTTTCCAAAAACATTCAGTACTTC. It yields the protein CSARKRVSKNIQYF.

There are many counts of this clonotype. The V call is TRBV12-3 or TRBV12-4, the J call TRBJ2-7; 9 nucleotides match TRBD2. The CDR3 runs to 15 residues. The ends lost 6 bases at V and 2 bases at J; junction bases unmatched: 8. Here the CDR3 reads CASSFASSGAYEQYF. DNA for the CDR3: TGTGCCAGCAGCTTTGCGTCTAGCGGGGCCTACGAGCAGTACTTC.

This clonotype showed up just a few times. The chain employs TRBV7-9 and TRBJ2-5; D possibly corresponds to TRBD2 (6 bases). V dropped 5 bases and J dropped 4 bases, with 14 bases sitting between them. The CDR3 covers 14 residues. Germline V gives CDR1 SEHNR, CDR2 FQNEAQ (reference sequence). The CDR3 nucleotides are TGTGCCAGCAGCGCACCCGACGGGGGAGAGACCCAGTACTTC. Protein product: CASSAPDGGETQYF.

This clonotype occurred many times. The genes are TRBV2 and TRBJ2-1; D uncertain. Trimming left V 6 bases short and J 8 bases short, with 5 bases between. This CDR3 region has 10 residues. CDR1 and CDR2 from the germline V gene are SNHLY and FYNNEI. This chain's CDR3 is CASRSDEQFF. CDR3 nucleotides: TGTGCCAGCAGGTCGGATGAGCAGTTCTTC.

This clonotype has only a few counts. The chain is built from TRBV5-1 and TRBJ2-1; D remains ambiguous. CDR1 is SGHRS and CDR2 is YFSETQ in the germline V gene. V was trimmed by 0 bases and J by 10 bases, leaving 14 bases between them. CDR3 length equals 14 residues. In nucleotides, the CDR3 is TGCGCCAGCAGCTTGGGACTCGGGTATTGGGAGCAGTTCTTC. It is translated as CASSLGLGYWEQFF.

Relative to its sample, this clonotype is medium-sized (0.01 to 0.1%). The chain links TRBV20-1 to TRBJ2-5; TRBD2 matches at 8 bases. Trimming at V came to 7 bases and at J to 7 bases, leaving 20 bases not matched to a gene. Germline CDR1 is DFQATT and CDR2 is SNEGSKA (reference sequence). The CDR3 sequence is 16 residues long. Here the CDR3 reads CSVATRSGGDMRTQYF. The CDR3 DNA reads TGCAGTGTGGCAACAAGGTCGGGGGGGGACATGAGGACCCAGTACTTC.

This clonotype was picked up a small number of times. The chain is built from TRBV7-2 and TRBJ2-3; 12 nucleotides match TRBD2. CDR1 and CDR2 (germline): SGHTA, FQGNSA. V was clipped by 4 bases and J by 5 bases; unmatched bases: 4. This CDR3 is built from 15 residues. CDR3 region: CASSSPGLAGDTQYF. CDR3 DNA sequence: TGTGCCAGCAGCTCCCCGGGACTAGCGGGAGATACGCAGTATTTT.

The gene calls are TRBV18 and TRBJ2-7; 9 nucleotides line up with TRBD1. This CDR3 spans 15 amino acids. V was pared by 3 bases and J by 3 bases, with 6 bases of the junction left unmatched. Looked up from germline, CDR1 is KGHSH and CDR2 is LQKENI. The CDR3 nucleotides read TGTGCCAGCTCACCTACCGGGACAGGGATCTACGAGCAGTACTTC. It is translated as CASSPTGTGIYEQYF.

This clonotype has ten or more counts. The V call is TRBV10-1, the J call TRBJ2-5; unclear D gene. V lost 0 bases to trimming and J lost 1 base, with 6 bases between them. This CDR3 has 14 amino acids. In germline, CDR1 is WNHNN, CDR2 SYGVQD (reference sequence). The CDR3 here is CASSESVGQETQYF. The CDR3 DNA sequence: TGCGCCAGCAGTGAGTCGGTCGGCCAAGAGACCCAGTACTTC.

The rearrangement links TRBV28 to TRBJ2-7; TRBD2 aligns across 12 bases. Germline CDR1 reads MDHEN; CDR2 reads SYDVKM. This CDR3 contains 15 residues. J was trimmed by 0 bases and V by 6 bases; bases with no gene match: 3. The CDR3 loop reads CASRETSGSSYEQYF. As DNA, the CDR3 is TGTGCCAGCAGAGAGACTAGCGGGAGCTCCTACGAGCAGTACTTC.

This clonotype has just a few counts. The CDR3 coding sequence is TGTGCCAGCAGCTTAATAGGAAACTACGAGCAGTACTTC. Its translation: CASSLIGNYEQYF. This chain connects TRBV7-9 to TRBJ2-7, with no clear D. Germline V gives CDR1 SEHNR, CDR2 FQNEAQ (reference sequence). V was clipped by 2 bases and J by 3 bases, with 8 bases between them. The length of the CDR3 is 13 residues.

There are a few counts of this clonotype. This chain joins TRBV6-2 or TRBV6-3 and TRBJ2-7; no reliable D call. The germline V and J ends were trimmed by 7 bases and 5 bases, with 15 bases remaining between them. The CDR3 contains 13 residues. Germline lookup yields CDR1 MNHEY and CDR2 SVGEGT. CDR3 loop: CASTPSRLNEQYF. The CDR3 nucleotides read TGTGCCAGCACCCCCAGCAGGCTGAACGAGCAGTACTTC.

This clonotype was detected ten times or more. This rearrangement joins TRBV12-3 or TRBV12-4 to TRBJ2-1, with D tentatively TRBD1 (5 bases). V lost 5 bases and J lost 7, with 12 bases in between. There are 13 residues in the CDR3. The CDR3 loop reads CASSAPGRNEQFF. CDR3 sequence (DNA): TGTGCCAGCAGTGCCCCAGGGCGGAATGAGCAGTTCTTC.